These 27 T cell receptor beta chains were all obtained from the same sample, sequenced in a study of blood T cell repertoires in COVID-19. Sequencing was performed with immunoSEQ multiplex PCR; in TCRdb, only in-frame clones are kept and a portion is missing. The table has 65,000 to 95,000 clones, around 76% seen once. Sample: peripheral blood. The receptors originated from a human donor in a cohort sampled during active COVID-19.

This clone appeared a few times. CDR3 nucleotide sequence: TGTGCCAGCAGTGAAGTACTCGGGACAGGGGTTGGAAACACCATATATTTT. It yields the protein CASSEVLGTGVGNTIYF. The chain combines TRBV6-1 with TRBJ1-3; TRBD1 matches at 10 bases. The length of the CDR3 is 17 residues. Germline assignment: CDR1 MNHNS and CDR2 SASEGT. V lost 1 base to trimming and J lost 3 bases; unmatched junction nucleotides: 6.

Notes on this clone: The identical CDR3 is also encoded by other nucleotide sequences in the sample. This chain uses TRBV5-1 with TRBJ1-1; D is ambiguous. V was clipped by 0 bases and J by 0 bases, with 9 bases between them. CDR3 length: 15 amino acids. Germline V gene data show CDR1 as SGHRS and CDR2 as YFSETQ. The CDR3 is CASSLGAGMNTEAFF. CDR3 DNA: TGCGCCAGCAGCTTGGGGGCGGGTATGAACACTGAAGCTTTCTTT.

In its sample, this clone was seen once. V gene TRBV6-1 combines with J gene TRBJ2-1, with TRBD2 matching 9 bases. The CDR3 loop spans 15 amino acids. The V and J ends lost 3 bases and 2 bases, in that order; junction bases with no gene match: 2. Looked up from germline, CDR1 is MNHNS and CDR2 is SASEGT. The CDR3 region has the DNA TGTGCCAGCAGTGAGACTAGCGGAACCTACAATGAGCAGTTCTTC. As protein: CASSETSGTYNEQFF.

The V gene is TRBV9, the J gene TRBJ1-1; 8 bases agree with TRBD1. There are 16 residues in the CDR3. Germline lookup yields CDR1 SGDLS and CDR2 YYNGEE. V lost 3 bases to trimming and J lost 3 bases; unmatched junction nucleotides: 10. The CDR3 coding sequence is TGTGCCAGCAGCGCAATCATCCCAGGGGGCTACACTGAAGCTTTCTTT. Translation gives CASSAIIPGGYTEAFF. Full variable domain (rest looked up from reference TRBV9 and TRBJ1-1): DSGVTQTPKHLITATGQRVTLRCSPRSGDLSVYWYQQSLDQGLQFLIQYYNGEERAKGNILERFSAQQFPDLHSELNLSSLELGDSALYFCASSAIIPGGYTEAFFGQGTRLTVV.

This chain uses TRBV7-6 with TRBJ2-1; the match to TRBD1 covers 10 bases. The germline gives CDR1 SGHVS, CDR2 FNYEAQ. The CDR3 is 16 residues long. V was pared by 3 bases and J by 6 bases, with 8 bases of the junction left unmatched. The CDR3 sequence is CASSLVPGQGSNEQFF. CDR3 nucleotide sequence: TGTGCCAGCAGCTTGGTACCGGGACAGGGGAGCAATGAGCAGTTCTTC.

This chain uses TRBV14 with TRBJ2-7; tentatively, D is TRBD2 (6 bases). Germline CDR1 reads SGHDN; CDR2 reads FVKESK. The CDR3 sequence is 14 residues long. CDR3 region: CASPSGGESYEQYV. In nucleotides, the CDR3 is TGTGCTAGTCCATCGGGCGGGGAGTCGTACGAGCAGTACGTC.

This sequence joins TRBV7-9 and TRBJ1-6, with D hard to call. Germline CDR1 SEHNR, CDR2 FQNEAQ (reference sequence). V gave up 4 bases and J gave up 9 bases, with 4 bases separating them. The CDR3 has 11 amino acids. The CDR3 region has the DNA TGTGCCAGCAGCTCCAGTTCACCCCTCCACTTT. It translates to CASSSSSPLHF.

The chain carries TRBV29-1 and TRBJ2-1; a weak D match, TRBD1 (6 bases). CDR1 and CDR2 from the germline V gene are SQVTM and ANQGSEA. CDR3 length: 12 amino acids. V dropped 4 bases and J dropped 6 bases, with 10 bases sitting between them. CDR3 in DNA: TGCAGCGTTGCAGGGGTTCTCAATGAGCAGTTCTTC. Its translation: CSVAGVLNEQFF.

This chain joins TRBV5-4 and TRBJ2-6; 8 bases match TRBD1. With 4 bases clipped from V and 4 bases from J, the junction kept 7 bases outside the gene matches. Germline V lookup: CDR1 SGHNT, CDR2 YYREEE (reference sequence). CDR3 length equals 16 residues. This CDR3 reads CASSTWTGTGANVLTF. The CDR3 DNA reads TGTGCCAGCAGCACTTGGACAGGGACCGGGGCCAACGTCCTGACTTTC.

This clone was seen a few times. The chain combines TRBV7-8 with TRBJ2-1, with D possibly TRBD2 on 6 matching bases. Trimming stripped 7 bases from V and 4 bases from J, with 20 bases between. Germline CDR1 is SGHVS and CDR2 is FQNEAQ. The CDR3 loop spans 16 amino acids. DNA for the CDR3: TGTGCCAGCACCCCCAGCCAGGGACTCGCGTACAATGAGCAGTTCTTC. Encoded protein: CASTPSQGLAYNEQFF.

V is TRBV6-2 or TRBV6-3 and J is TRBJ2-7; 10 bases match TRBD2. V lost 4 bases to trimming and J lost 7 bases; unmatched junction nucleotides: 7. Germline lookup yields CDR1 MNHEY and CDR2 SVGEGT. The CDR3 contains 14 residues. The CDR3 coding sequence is TGTGCCAGCAGTTCAACTAGCGGGGTAGGGGAGCAGTACGTC. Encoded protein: CASSSTSGVGEQYV.

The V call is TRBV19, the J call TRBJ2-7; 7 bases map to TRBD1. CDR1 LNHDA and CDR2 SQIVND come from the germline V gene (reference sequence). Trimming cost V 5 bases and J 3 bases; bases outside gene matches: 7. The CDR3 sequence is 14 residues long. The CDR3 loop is CASSPRQGLYEQYF. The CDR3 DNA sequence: TGTGCCAGTAGTCCCCGACAGGGTCTCTACGAGCAGTACTTC.

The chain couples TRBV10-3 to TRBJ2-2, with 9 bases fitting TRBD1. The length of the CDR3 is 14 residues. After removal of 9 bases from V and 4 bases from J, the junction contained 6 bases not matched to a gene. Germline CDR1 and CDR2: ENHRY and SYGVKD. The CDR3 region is CAITGGLGTGELFF. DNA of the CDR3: TGTGCCATTACAGGGGGCTTAGGCACCGGGGAGCTGTTTTTT.

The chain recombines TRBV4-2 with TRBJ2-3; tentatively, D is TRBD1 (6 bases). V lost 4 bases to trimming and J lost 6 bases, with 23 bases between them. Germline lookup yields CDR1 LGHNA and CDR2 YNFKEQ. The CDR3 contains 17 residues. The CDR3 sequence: CASSLTPEGGMKDTQYF. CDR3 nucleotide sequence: TGTGCCAGCAGCCTAACTCCAGAAGGGGGAATGAAGGATACGCAGTATTTT.

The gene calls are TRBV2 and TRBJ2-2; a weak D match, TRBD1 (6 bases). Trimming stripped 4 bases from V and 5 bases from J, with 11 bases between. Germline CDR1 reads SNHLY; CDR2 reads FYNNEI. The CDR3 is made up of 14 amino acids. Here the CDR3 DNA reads TGTGCCAGCAGTGGTAACAGGGTGACCGGGGAGCTGTTTTTT. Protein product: CASSGNRVTGELFF.

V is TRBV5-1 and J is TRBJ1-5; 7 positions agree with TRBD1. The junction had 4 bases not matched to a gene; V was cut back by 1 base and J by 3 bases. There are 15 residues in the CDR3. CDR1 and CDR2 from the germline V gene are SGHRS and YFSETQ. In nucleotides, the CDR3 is TGCGCCAGCAGCTTGACAGGGGCCATCAATCAGCCCCAGCATTTT. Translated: CASSLTGAINQPQHF. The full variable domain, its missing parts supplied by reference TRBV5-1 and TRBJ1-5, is KAGVTQTPRYLIKTRGQQVTLSCSPISGHRSVSWYQQTPGQGLQFLFEYFSETQRNKGNFPGRFSGRQFSNSRSEMNVSTLELGDSALYLCASSLTGAINQPQHFGDGTRLSIL.

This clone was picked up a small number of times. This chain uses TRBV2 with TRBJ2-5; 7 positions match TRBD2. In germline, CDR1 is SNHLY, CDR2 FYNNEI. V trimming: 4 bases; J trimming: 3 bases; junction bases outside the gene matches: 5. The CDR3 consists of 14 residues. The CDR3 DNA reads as TGTGCCAGCAGTGTAGTGGGGGGGAAAGAGACCCAGTACTTC. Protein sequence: CASSVVGGKETQYF. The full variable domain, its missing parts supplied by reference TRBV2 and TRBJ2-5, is EPEVTQTPSHQVTQMGQEVILRCVPISNHLYFYWYRQILGQKVEFLVSFYNNEISEKSEIFDDQFSVERPDGSNFTLKIRSTKLEDSAMYFCASSVVGGKETQYFGPGTRLLVL.

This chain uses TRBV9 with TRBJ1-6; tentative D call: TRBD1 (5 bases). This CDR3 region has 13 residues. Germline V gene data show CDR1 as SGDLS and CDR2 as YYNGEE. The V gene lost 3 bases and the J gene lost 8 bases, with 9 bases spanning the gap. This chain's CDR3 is CASSEQGYSPLHF. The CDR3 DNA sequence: TGTGCCAGCAGCGAGCAGGGTTATTCACCCCTCCACTTT.

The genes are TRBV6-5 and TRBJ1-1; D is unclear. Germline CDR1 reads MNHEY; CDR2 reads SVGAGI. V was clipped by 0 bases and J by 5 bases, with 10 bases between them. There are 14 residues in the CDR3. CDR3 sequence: CASSYSTTATEAFF. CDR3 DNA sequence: TGTGCCAGCAGTTACTCGACAACGGCGACTGAAGCTTTCTTT.

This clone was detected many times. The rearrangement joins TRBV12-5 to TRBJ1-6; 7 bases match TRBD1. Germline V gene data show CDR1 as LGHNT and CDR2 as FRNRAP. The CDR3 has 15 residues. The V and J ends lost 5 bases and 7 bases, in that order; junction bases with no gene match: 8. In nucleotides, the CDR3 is TGTGCTAGTGGTCCTCCCCAGGGGGGAAATTCACCCCTCCACTTT. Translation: CASGPPQGGNSPLHF.

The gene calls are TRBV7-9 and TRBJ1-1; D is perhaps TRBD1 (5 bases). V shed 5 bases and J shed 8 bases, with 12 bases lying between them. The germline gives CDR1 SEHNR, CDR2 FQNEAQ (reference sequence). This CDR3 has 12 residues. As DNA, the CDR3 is TGTGCCAGCAGCCGTAGGGGTATCGAAGCTTTCTTT. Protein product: CASSRRGIEAFF. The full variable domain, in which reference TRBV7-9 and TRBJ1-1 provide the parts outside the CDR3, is DTGVSQNPRHKITKRGQNVTFRCDPISEHNRLYWYRQTLGQGPEFLTYFQNEAQLEKSRLLSDRFSAERPKGSFSTLEIQRTEQGDSAMYLCASSRRGIEAFFGQGTRLTVV.

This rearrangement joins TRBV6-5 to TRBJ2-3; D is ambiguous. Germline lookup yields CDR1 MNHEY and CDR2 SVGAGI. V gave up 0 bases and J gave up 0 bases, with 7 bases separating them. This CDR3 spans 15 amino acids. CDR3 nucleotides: TGTGCCAGCAGTTACTCGTACGGGAGCACAGATACGCAGTATTTT. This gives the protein CASSYSYGSTDTQYF.

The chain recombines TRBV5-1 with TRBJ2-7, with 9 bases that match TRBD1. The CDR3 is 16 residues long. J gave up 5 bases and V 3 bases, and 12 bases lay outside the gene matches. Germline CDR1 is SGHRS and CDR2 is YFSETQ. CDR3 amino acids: CASSSGQGIYVDEQYF. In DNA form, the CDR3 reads TGCGCCAGCAGCTCTGGACAGGGGATTTATGTGGACGAGCAGTACTTC.

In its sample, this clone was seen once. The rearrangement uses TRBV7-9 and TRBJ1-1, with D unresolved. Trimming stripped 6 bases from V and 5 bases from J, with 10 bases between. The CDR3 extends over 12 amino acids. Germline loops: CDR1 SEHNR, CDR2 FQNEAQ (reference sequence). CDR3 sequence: CASRFLGTEAFF. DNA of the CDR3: TGTGCCAGCAGATTCCTCGGGACTGAAGCTTTCTTT.

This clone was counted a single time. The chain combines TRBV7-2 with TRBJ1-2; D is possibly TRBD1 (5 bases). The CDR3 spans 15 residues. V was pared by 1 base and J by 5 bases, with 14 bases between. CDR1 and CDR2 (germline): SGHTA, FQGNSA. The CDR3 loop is CASSLDRTTWYGYTF. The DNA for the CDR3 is TGTGCCAGCAGCTTAGACAGGACGACTTGGTATGGCTACACCTTC.

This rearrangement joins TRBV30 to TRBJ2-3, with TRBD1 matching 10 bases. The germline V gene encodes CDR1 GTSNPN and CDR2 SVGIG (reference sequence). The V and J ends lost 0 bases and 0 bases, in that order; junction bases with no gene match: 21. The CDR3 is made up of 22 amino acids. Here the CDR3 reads CAWSVPLKDRGRNILSTDTQYF. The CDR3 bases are TGTGCCTGGAGTGTTCCTTTAAAAGACAGGGGGCGGAATATCCTTAGCACAGATACGCAGTATTTT.

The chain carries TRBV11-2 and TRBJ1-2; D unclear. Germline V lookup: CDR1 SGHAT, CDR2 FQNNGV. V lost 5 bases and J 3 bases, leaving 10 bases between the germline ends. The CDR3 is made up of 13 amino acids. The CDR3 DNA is TGTGCCAGCAGCCCCGACAAGGACTATGGCTACACCTTC. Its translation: CASSPDKDYGYTF.